These T cell receptor beta chains were read from a single sample in a study of blood T cell repertoires in COVID-19. Sequencing was performed with immunoSEQ multiplex PCR; in TCRdb, only in-frame clones are kept and a portion is missing. This sample carries 170,000 or so clones, 86% of them seen once, and the ten largest clones take around 7%. Sequencing used peripheral blood. All receptors derive from a man aged 45 to 65 with active or convalescent COVID-19. CDR3s include the opening cysteine and the closing phenylalanine or tryptophan. Expanded clones are given a class, and other clones once, few, many or no size at all.

clone size: NA; J gene: TRBJ1-2; CDR3 length: 13; V gene: TRBV18; CDR3 protein: CASSRAGPGGYTF
clone size: NA; J gene: TRBJ1-5; CDR3 length: 15; V gene: TRBV29-1; CDR3 protein: CSAIQGSGGNQPQHF
clone size: NA; J gene: TRBJ2-5; CDR3 length: 15; V gene: TRBV5-4; CDR3 protein: CASRSEQGARETQYF
clone size: NA; J gene: TRBJ2-3; CDR3 length: 16; V gene: TRBV7-9; CDR3 protein: CASSPRTGTNTDTQYF
clone size: NA; J gene: TRBJ1-5; CDR3 length: 12; V gene: TRBV6-5; CDR3 protein: CASTTGNQPQHF
clone size: NA; J gene: TRBJ2-5; CDR3 length: 15; V gene: TRBV7-3; CDR3 protein: CASSLTPGFGETQYF
clone size: NA; J gene: TRBJ2-1; CDR3 length: 15; V gene: TRBV30; CDR3 protein: CAWSVGTSEINEQFF
clone size: NA; J gene: TRBJ1-2; CDR3 length: 13; V gene: TRBV18; CDR3 protein: CASSTQGVKGYTF
clone size: NA; J gene: TRBJ1-5; CDR3 length: 15; V gene: TRBV24-1; CDR3 protein: CATSGTGMRNQPQHF
clone size: NA; J gene: TRBJ2-2; CDR3 length: 14; V gene: TRBV6-5; CDR3 protein: CATMTSGVAGELFF
clone size: NA; J gene: TRBJ1-4; CDR3 length: 17; V gene: TRBV4-2; CDR3 protein: CASSQDRFGATNEKLFF
clone size: NA; J gene: TRBJ2-6; CDR3 length: 15; V gene: TRBV5-5; CDR3 protein: CASSLSETGANVLTF
clone size: NA; J gene: TRBJ1-6; CDR3 length: 14; V gene: TRBV9; CDR3 protein: CASSVAGGSSPLHF
clone size: few; J gene: TRBJ2-5; CDR3 length: 12; V gene: TRBV2; CDR3 protein: CASAGTEETQYF
clone size: few; J gene: TRBJ2-3; CDR3 length: 18; V gene: TRBV4-3; CDR3 protein: CASSGLAGRVSSTDTQYF
clone size: NA; J gene: TRBJ1-1; CDR3 length: 16; V gene: TRBV11-2; CDR3 protein: CASSLRRGGADTEAFF
clone size: NA; J gene: TRBJ2-7; CDR3 length: 11; V gene: TRBV20-1; CDR3 protein: CSALQGLEQYF
clone size: NA; J gene: TRBJ2-7; CDR3 length: 14; V gene: TRBV2; CDR3 protein: CASRSPSSSYEQYF
clone size: NA; J gene: TRBJ2-5; CDR3 length: 15; V gene: TRBV11-3; CDR3 protein: CASSSRLAGYETQYF
clone size: NA; J gene: TRBJ1-1; CDR3 length: 16; V gene: TRBV7-6; CDR3 protein: CASSPFGGQGATEAFF
clone size: NA; J gene: TRBJ2-1; CDR3 length: 14; V gene: TRBV27; CDR3 protein: CASRQSGRANEQFF
clone size: NA; J gene: TRBJ1-5; CDR3 length: 16; V gene: TRBV5-8; CDR3 protein: CASSFGTGVSNQPQHF
clone size: once; J gene: TRBJ2-6; CDR3 length: 15; V gene: TRBV27; CDR3 protein: CASTRGWPGANVLTF
clone size: NA; J gene: TRBJ1-1; CDR3 length: 14; V gene: TRBV5-1; CDR3 protein: CASSLAGGLAEAFF
clone size: NA; J gene: TRBJ2-1; CDR3 length: 18; V gene: TRBV24-1; CDR3 protein: CATSDFKRGRGRYNEQFF
clone size: once; J gene: TRBJ2-1; CDR3 length: 13; V gene: TRBV4-2; CDR3 protein: CASSQDLYSEQFF
clone size: NA; J gene: TRBJ2-1; CDR3 length: 14; V gene: TRBV7-8; CDR3 protein: CASSLVGGYNEQFF